Listed here is a single TCR beta chain. Antigen unknown. The data stem from a study of monozygotic twins with inflammatory bowel disease. Whole-study findings and limits: Different T cell subtypes could not be distinguished. What may have added variability to patient repertoires is that immunosuppressive treatments differed.

The CDR3 has 16 amino acids. Per the germline V gene, CDR1 is SGHNT and CDR2 is YYREEE (reference sequence). Researchers used roughly 3,800 ng of total RNA for each TCR library. TCRdb reworked the 5' RACE reads into one entry per CDR3 protein, no DNA. This sample's table reports fewer than 350,000 distinct CDR3 sequences. The rearrangement links TRBV5-4 to TRBJ2-5; absent DNA, TCRdb's TRBD2 call cannot be checked. The receptor was isolated from a human donor with ulcerative colitis or Crohn's disease, or a healthy co-twin of an affected twin (not recorded which). Material for sequencing was blood. This chain's CDR3 is CASSRVLAGASETQYF.